This is a list of T cell receptor beta chains from one sample in a study of blood T cell repertoires in COVID-19. Assay: immunoSEQ multiplex PCR; the TCRdb copy retains only in-frame clones and omits some. The sample includes 130,000 to 150,000 clones, roughly 83% of them seen just once. Sequencing used peripheral blood. Every receptor here comes from a woman in her sixties or seventies with COVID-19, enrolled during active disease. The CDR3 runs from the conserved cysteine through the conserved F or W. A D gene is named only where the DNA matches it firmly. The size of a clone is reported for some rows only, either as once, few or many, or as a class for expanded clones.

>TRBD1|TRBJ1-2|NA|TRBV5-3
CARSPQGAANYGYTF
TGTGCCAGAAGCCCACAGGGGGCCGCTAACTATGGCTACACCTTC
>TRBD2|TRBJ2-3|NA|TRBV7-3
CASSPGRIPAHTQYF
TGTGCCAGCAGCCCCGGGAGGATCCCCGCCCATACGCAGTATTTT
>NA|TRBJ1-4|once|TRBV30
CAWRRGLNEKLFF
TGTGCCTGGAGAAGGGGATTGAATGAAAAACTGTTTTTT
>TRBD1|TRBJ1-3|few|TRBV3-1/TRBV3-2
CASSQGSLSGTDFRNTIYF
TGTGCCAGCAGCCAAGGTTCCCTATCCGGGACAGACTTCAGAAACACCATATATTTT
>NA|TRBJ2-7|NA|TRBV9
CASSDGAVGSKEQYF
TGTGCCAGCAGCGATGGGGCGGTCGGTTCGAAGGAGCAGTACTTC
>TRBD2|TRBJ2-5|NA|TRBV3-1/TRBV3-2
CASSRRTSGGRDPQETQYF
TGTGCCAGCAGCCGCCGGACTAGCGGGGGCCGAGACCCCCAAGAGACCCAGTACTTC
>NA|TRBJ1-5|NA|TRBV2
CASSDFRQPQHF
TGTGCCAGCAGCGACTTTCGGCAGCCCCAGCATTTT
>NA|TRBJ1-4|NA|TRBV6-1
CASSEDRVNEKLFF
TGTGCCAGCAGTGAAGACAGGGTTAATGAAAAACTGTTTTTT
>NA|TRBJ1-2|NA|TRBV6-5
CASSQGPYGYTF
TGTGCCAGCAGCCAGGGTCCCTATGGCTACACCTTC
>NA|TRBJ1-3|NA|TRBV18
CASSRGDGNTIYF
TGTGCCAGCTCCCGGGGGGACGGAAACACCATATATTTT
>TRBD1|TRBJ1-1|few|TRBV5-1
CASSRNPDRAEAFF
TGCGCCAGCAGTCGAAACCCCGACAGGGCTGAAGCTTTCTTT
>TRBD1|TRBJ2-5|NA|TRBV28
CASRQLSRTGVQETQYF
TGTGCCAGCAGGCAGCTTTCCCGGACAGGGGTACAAGAGACCCAGTACTTC
>TRBD1|TRBJ2-1|NA|TRBV5-6
CASSGGNEQFF
TGTGCCAGCTCAGGGGGAAATGAGCAGTTCTTC
>TRBD2|TRBJ2-5|NA|TRBV5-1
CASSLDGRGEETQYF
TGCGCCAGCAGCTTGGACGGGCGGGGGGAGGAGACCCAGTACTTC
>NA|TRBJ1-6|NA|TRBV30
CAWRGAAVSSLHF
TGTGCCTGGAGAGGGGCCGCCGTTTCGTCCCTCCACTTT
>TRBD2|TRBJ2-3|once|TRBV5-1
CASSLAFSGGTSTDTQYF
TGCGCCAGCAGCTTGGCCTTTAGCGGGGGGACTAGCACAGATACGCAGTATTTT
>NA|TRBJ2-2|NA|TRBV20-1
CSASVQNTGELFF
TGCAGTGCTAGTGTTCAGAACACCGGGGAGCTGTTTTTT
>NA|TRBJ1-4|few|TRBV11-2
CASSLGGLGEKLFF
TGTGCCAGCAGCTTAGGAGGGCTAGGAGAAAAACTGTTTTTT
>NA|TRBJ2-7|NA|TRBV9
CASSVGTKGYEQYF
TGTGCCAGCAGCGTAGGGACGAAGGGGTACGAGCAGTACTTC
>TRBD1|TRBJ1-5|NA|TRBV6-5
CATTGGLQPQHF
TGTGCCACAACAGGGGGCCTTCAGCCCCAGCATTTT
>NA|TRBJ1-1|few|TRBV3-1/TRBV3-2
CASSLSEGIMTEAFF
TGTGCCAGCAGCCTCTCGGAGGGGATCATGACTGAAGCTTTCTTT
>NA|TRBJ1-2|NA|TRBV21-1
CASSKARTRDGYTF
TGTGCCAGCAGCAAGGCGCGGACAAGGGATGGCTACACCTTC
>NA|TRBJ2-1|once|TRBV6-6
CASSYSGRINEQFF
TGTGCCAGCAGTTACTCGGGCAGAATCAATGAGCAGTTCTTC
>NA|TRBJ2-6|once|TRBV7-2
CASSLLRGGVKSGANVLTF
TGTGCCAGCAGCTTACTTCGGGGCGGGGTTAAGTCCGGGGCCAACGTCCTGACTTTC
>NA|TRBJ1-5|NA|TRBV7-8
CASSLGETREKISQPQHF
TGTGCCAGCAGCTTAGGAGAGACCCGGGAGAAAATCAGTCAGCCCCAGCATTTT
>NA|TRBJ2-7|NA|TRBV5-6
CASSEGYEQYF
TGTGCCAGCAGCGAGGGCTACGAGCAGTACTTC
>NA|TRBJ1-4|NA|TRBV3-1/TRBV3-2
CASSQDNSGTREKLFF
TGTGCCAGCAGCCAAGATAACTCCGGGACACGTGAAAAACTGTTTTTT
>NA|TRBJ2-5|NA|TRBV7-2
CASSSSYRKTQYF
TGTGCCAGCAGCTCTAGCTACCGGAAGACCCAGTACTTC
>TRBD2|TRBJ2-7|NA|TRBV6-5
CASTREAGPYEQYF
TGTGCCAGCACCCGGGAGGCTGGGCCCTACGAGCAGTACTTC
>TRBD2|TRBJ2-5|NA|TRBV6-6
CASGTGGRETQYF
TGTGCCAGCGGGACGGGGGGGCGAGAGACCCAGTACTTC
>NA|TRBJ2-1|few|TRBV5-1
CASSSDTSSYNEQFF
TGCGCCAGCAGCTCCGACACGAGCTCCTACAATGAGCAGTTCTTC
>NA|TRBJ1-4|NA|TRBV4-3
CASSQEGRGEKLFF
TGCGCCAGCAGCCAGGAAGGACGGGGAGAAAAACTGTTTTTT
>NA|TRBJ1-5|NA|TRBV2
CASSGQGKGGNQPQHF
TGTGCCAGCAGTGGTCAGGGGAAAGGTGGCAATCAGCCCCAGCATTTT
>NA|TRBJ1-5|NA|TRBV6-2/TRBV6-3
CASSYAGKHQPQHF
TGTGCCAGCAGTTATGCAGGGAAACATCAGCCCCAGCATTTT
>NA|TRBJ2-3|few|TRBV5-1
CASRGPGSTDTQYF
TGCGCCAGCAGGGGCCCGGGGAGCACAGATACGCAGTATTTT
>NA|TRBJ2-7|NA|TRBV11-2
CASSLRQYYEQYF
TGTGCCAGCAGCTTGCGGCAGTACTACGAGCAGTACTTC
>TRBD1|TRBJ2-7|NA|TRBV28
CASSGGQGYEQYF
TGTGCCAGCAGTGGGGGACAGGGTTACGAGCAGTACTTC
>NA|TRBJ1-1|NA|TRBV6-2/TRBV6-3
CASSYRGTLNTEAFF
TGTGCCAGCAGTTACCGGGGGACCCTGAACACTGAAGCTTTCTTT
>TRBD2|TRBJ2-7|NA|TRBV5-5
CASSPGASGERGGSYEQYF
TGTGCCAGCAGCCCCGGGGCTAGCGGGGAGCGGGGGGGATCCTACGAGCAGTACTTC
>TRBD1|TRBJ1-4|NA|TRBV4-3
CASSQAQDRGNEKLFF
TGCGCCAGCAGCCAGGCCCAGGACAGGGGAAATGAAAAACTGTTTTTT
>NA|TRBJ1-6|few|TRBV19
CASSMQPSGQSPLHF
TGTGCCAGTAGTATGCAGCCTAGCGGCCAGTCACCCCTCCACTTT
>NA|TRBJ1-6|once|TRBV30
CAWNGVGPNSPLHF
TGTGCCTGGAACGGGGTTGGCCCTAATTCACCCCTCCACTTT
>TRBD2|TRBJ2-3|NA|TRBV7-2
CASSLAGHSGGARDTQYF
TGTGCCAGCAGCTTAGCGGGACATAGCGGGGGGGCCAGGGATACGCAGTATTTT
>NA|TRBJ2-5|NA|TRBV7-9
CASSFTETQYF
TGTGCCAGCAGCTTCACTGAGACCCAGTACTTC
>TRBD1|TRBJ1-4|NA|TRBV29-1
CSVRTGYSTNEKLFF
TGCAGCGTCCGGACAGGATACTCAACTAATGAAAAACTGTTTTTT
>TRBD1|TRBJ2-7|NA|TRBV19
CASSMGTGGYEQYF
TGTGCCAGTAGTATGGGGACAGGCGGTTACGAGCAGTACTTC
>NA|TRBJ1-3|once|TRBV19
CASSTPQSSGNTIYF
TGTGCCAGTAGTACCCCCCAGTCCTCTGGAAACACCATATATTTT
>NA|TRBJ1-5|NA|TRBV19
CASSIGEVSNQPQHF
TGTGCCAGTAGTATAGGGGAGGTTAGCAATCAGCCCCAGCATTTT
>NA|TRBJ1-1|NA|TRBV19
CASSIGEVRNTEAFF
TGTGCCAGTAGTATAGGGGAGGTGAGGAACACTGAAGCTTTCTTT
>TRBD1|TRBJ2-5|few|TRBV5-1
CASSLTGGTETQYF
TGCGCCAGCAGCCTGACAGGGGGCACCGAGACCCAGTACTTC